These 5 T cell receptor beta chains were sequenced from one sample in a study of radiation and T cells in renal cell carcinoma. Time point noted: blood 4 weeks post-SBRT, at nephrectomy. Treatment of the sample: 15 Gy SBRT to primary tumor, nephrectomy 4 weeks later. Sequencing was performed with immunoSEQ multiplex PCR; in TCRdb, only in-frame clones are kept and a portion is missing. The table lists about 150,000 clones, 86% of them singletons. The specimen was blood, collected from a patient whose treatment included radiotherapy and nephrectomy. The receptors stem from a woman aged 50 to 65 with renal cell carcinoma.

The chain is built from TRBV18 and TRBJ1-5, with TRBD1 identical over 11 bases. This CDR3 contains 14 residues. V dropped 6 bases and J dropped 7; count of bases not matched to a gene: 5. The V gene's germline CDR1 is KGHSH and CDR2 LQKENI. The CDR3 is CASSSDRGLQPQHF. The DNA for the CDR3 is TGTGCCAGCTCGTCGGACAGGGGGCTACAGCCCCAGCATTTT.

The chain links TRBV11-1 to TRBJ2-7; the D gene is possibly TRBD2 (6 bases). V was pared by 5 bases and J by 1 base, with 12 bases between. CDR3 length equals 14 residues. Per germline, CDR1 SGHAT and CDR2 FQDESV (reference sequence). CDR3 sequence (DNA): TGTGCCAGCAGCCCTTACGCGGGGTCCTACGAGCAGTACTTC. Its protein is CASSPYAGSYEQYF.

The rearrangement links TRBV4-1 to TRBJ2-7; a possible D gene is TRBD1 (6 bases). CDR1 MGHRA and CDR2 YSYEKL come from the germline V gene. Trimming shortened V by 0 bases and J by 3 bases, and 15 bases separated the two germline ends. The CDR3 sequence is 16 residues long. CDR3 residues: CASSQEGAGAGYEQYF. CDR3 bases: TGCGCCAGCAGCCAAGAAGGAGCAGGGGCAGGCTACGAGCAGTACTTC.

The chain couples TRBV6-1 to TRBJ2-5; D unresolved. The CDR3 has 13 amino acids. Germline values: CDR1 MNHNS, CDR2 SASEGT. Trimming removed 5 bases at V and 2 bases at J, with 9 bases between. CDR3: CASSPPAQETQYF. As DNA, the CDR3 is TGTGCCAGCAGTCCTCCGGCACAAGAGACCCAGTACTTC.

The genes are TRBV7-2 and TRBJ2-4, with no clear D. V was pared by 5 bases and J by 0 bases, with 8 bases between. Germline CDR1 SGHTA, CDR2 FQGNSA. The CDR3 runs to 14 residues. CDR3 in amino acids: CASSVSGAKNIQYF. The DNA for the CDR3 is TGTGCCAGCAGCGTTTCCGGAGCCAAAAACATTCAGTACTTC.